The source of this T cell receptor (beta chain) is a study of blood T cell repertoires in COVID-19. The data were produced by immunoSEQ multiplex PCR, yet TCRdb's version contains in-frame clones alone and is incomplete. This table holds almost 250,000 clones, roughly nine tenths found once. V was pared by 3 bases and J by 4 bases, with 12 bases between. In germline, CDR1 is SGDLS, CDR2 YYNGEE. There are 14 residues in the CDR3. The specimen sequenced was peripheral blood. This rearrangement joins TRBV9 to TRBJ2-3; D perhaps matches TRBD2 (7 bases). The sequence derives from a woman aged 55-75 years who had recovered from COVID-19. The CDR3 loop reads CASSARGGPDTQYF. The CDR3 DNA follows: TGTGCCAGCAGCGCGAGGGGGGGCCCAGATACGCAGTATTTT.